This T cell receptor (beta chain) comes out of a study of Ad26.COV2.S vaccination and SARS-CoV-2 variants. Study in general: Once or twice, 56 days apart, Ad26.COV2.S was delivered intramuscularly.

The study's findings and limits: Similar non-spike TCR breadth was observed in recipients of vaccine and of placebo. Total responses of T cells may have been underestimated by the analyses of TCR breadth and depth. Spike-specific TCR breadth was greater after Ad26.COV2.S than placebo.

Libraries were prepared by immunoSEQ multiplex PCR; TCRdb keeps only in-frame clonotypes and omits some of them. The data contain approximately 400,000 clones, roughly 84% of them singletons. Treatment here: some 20 received Ad26.COV2.S at low or high dose, single or two shots; several received placebo; per-sample allocation not given. Sampling happened 63 days after the first vaccine or placebo injection. On this clone: Its specificity is not known.

Germline V gene data show CDR1 as MGHRA and CDR2 as YSYEKL. The CDR3 length is 13 residues. Trimming took 4 bases from V and 3 from J, leaving 9 bases between them. The source was peripheral blood, collected in a trial of Ad26.COV2.S vaccine versus placebo. The genes are TRBV4-1 and TRBJ1-2; possible D gene TRBD1, 5 bases. This receptor was taken from a person between 18 and 65 years old who received the Ad26.COV2.S COVID-19 vaccine or a placebo. CDR3 sequence: CASSPTTDYGYTF. The CDR3 DNA follows: TGCGCCAGCAGCCCCACGACAGACTATGGCTACACCTTC.